Each of the 5 T cell receptor beta chains below was sequenced from the same sample in a study of blood T cell repertoires in COVID-19. The assay was immunoSEQ multiplex PCR, and TCRdb's table has in-frame clones only and misses some. The sample lists around 190,000 clones; more than 70% were seen once. The specimen sequenced was PBMCs or T cells enriched from blood (not recorded which). Every receptor here comes from a man aged 40-55 years with acute COVID-19.

The V call is TRBV5-6, the J call TRBJ1-1, with D tentatively TRBD1 (5 bases). CDR3 length: 13 residues. CDR1 and CDR2 from the germline V gene are SGHDT and YYEEEE. The V gene lost 3 bases and the J gene lost 5 bases, with 11 bases spanning the gap. DNA of the CDR3: TGTGCCAGCAGCTCGGAGGGGTGGACTGAAGCTTTCTTT. Its protein product is CASSSEGWTEAFF.

The V and J genes are TRBV2 and TRBJ1-6, with TRBD1 matching 8 bases. Trimming took 5 bases from V and 8 from J; bases not matched to a gene: 5. Germline-derived CDR1 and CDR2 are SNHLY and FYNNEI. The CDR3 length is 14 residues. The CDR3 DNA follows: TGTGCCAGCAGTCCCCAGGGGGCCGATTCACCCCTCCACTTT. This codes for CASSPQGADSPLHF.

The rearrangement links TRBV11-2 to TRBJ2-1; unclear D gene. The CDR3 runs 12 residues. Trimming pared 1 base from V and 8 bases from J, leaving 6 bases between. Germline V lookup: CDR1 SGHAT, CDR2 FQNNGV. The CDR3 DNA is TGTGCCAGCAGCTTAGTTTCGTATGAGCAGTTCTTC. Translated, it gives CASSLVSYEQFF.

This sequence joins TRBV6-5 and TRBJ1-3; D is ambiguous. The CDR3 length is 13 residues. V was clipped by 5 bases and J by 4 bases, with 9 bases between them. Germline V gene sequence: CDR1 MNHEY, CDR2 SVGAGI. The CDR3 loop is CASSPPSGNTIYF. CDR3 DNA: TGTGCCAGCAGTCCCCCGTCCGGAAACACCATATATTTT.

This clone occurred once. The V and J genes are TRBV6-5 and TRBJ2-2; 7 bases map to TRBD1. Per the germline V gene, CDR1 is MNHEY and CDR2 is SVGAGI. The trim removed 4 bases at V and 0 bases at J, leaving 2 bases unmatched. This CDR3 spans 15 amino acids. In DNA form, the CDR3 reads TGTGCCAGCAGTTCCGGGACAGCGAACACCGGGGAGCTGTTTTTT. This translates into CASSSGTANTGELFF.